Listed below are T cell receptor beta chains from one sample, sequenced in a study of long-term antiretroviral therapy in people with HIV. Sequenced by immunoSEQ multiplex PCR; TCRdb stores in-frame clones only, minus some. This sample yields 25,000 to 35,000 clones, of which about 83% are seen a single time; roughly 6.7% belongs to the top ten. Sample: unsorted PBMCs, taken 0.4 years after starting antiretroviral therapy. These receptors were obtained from a man aged 18 to 29 with HIV. The CDR3 runs from the conserved cysteine through the conserved F or W.

v_call cdr3_aa
TRBV7-7 CASSFKMNTEAFF
TRBV10-3 CAISESSYSNQPQHF
TRBV6-6 CASSRPYNEQFF
TRBV6-6 CASSTSGTGAYGYTF
TRBV28 CASSLYTSGTVEQFF
TRBV7-6 CASSSAGQGIGNTIYF
TRBV27 CASSFAGLAEYNEQFF
TRBV7-2 CASSTATGNTEAFF
TRBV7-8 CASSQGRLYGGYTF
TRBV4-3 CASSQDGRGRGTYEQYF
TRBV12-2 CASRRGDTEAFF
TRBV27 CASGLGRGLDTEAFF
TRBV19 CASSNKQGAYTEAFF
TRBV27 CASSLISHRGLSYEQYF
TRBV28 CASSSRTSGVYNEQFF
TRBV9 CASSVAWGKVDTQYF
TRBV7-9 CASSPPGTGSHEQYF
TRBV11-2 CASSWGKGTGFEKLFF
TRBV11-1 CASSVTYYTGELFF
TRBV12-2 CASRSRQGALSYTF
TRBV5-6 CASSTGQGNTDTQYF
TRBV10-2 CASTNYEQYF
TRBV4-1 CASSHSRPRTDTQYF
TRBV19 CASSIKLMDSLTYEQYF
TRBV19 CASSIAQGRVINYGYTF
TRBV18 CASSPRDVSSGNTIYF
TRBV5-5 CASSFGQGAEKLFF
TRBV18 CASSPEGPLNTGELFF
TRBV19 CASSSGQGPWYEQYF
TRBV6-5 CASSSAGQLYEQYF
TRBV27 CASSPAGPQETQYF
TRBV12-5 CASGSQETQYF
TRBV6-6 CASTWGNEQFF
TRBV6-5 CASMTGDYNEQFF
TRBV27 CASSLAQGIQPQHF
TRBV21-1 CASSNRYNSPLHF
TRBV6-5 CASSYEGNGEQYF
TRBV2 CASITDRGGSGELFF
TRBV28 CASSFYGVEAFF
TRBV19 CASSIPGEYTEAFF
TRBV6-6 CASSYLREGSNQPQHF
TRBV5-5 CASRFTGGVYGYTF
TRBV6-5 CASSLQPNTGELFF
TRBV14 CASSLLLGGGTEAFF
TRBV7-3 CASSLQGLTEAFF
TRBV2 CASSSDEVSYEQYF
TRBV7-8 CASSRGRGTSTGELFF
TRBV28 CASSITSGSSYEQYF